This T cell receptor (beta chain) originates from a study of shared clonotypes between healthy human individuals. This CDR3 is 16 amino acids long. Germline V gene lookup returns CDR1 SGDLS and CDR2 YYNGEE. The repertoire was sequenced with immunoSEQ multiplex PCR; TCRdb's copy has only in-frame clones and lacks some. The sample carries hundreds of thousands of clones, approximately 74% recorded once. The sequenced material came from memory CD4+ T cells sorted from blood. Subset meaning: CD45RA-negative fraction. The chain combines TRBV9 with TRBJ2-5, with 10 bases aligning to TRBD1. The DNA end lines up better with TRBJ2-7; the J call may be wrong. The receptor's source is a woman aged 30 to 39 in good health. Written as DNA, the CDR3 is TGTGCCAGCAGCGTAGGAGGGACAGGGGCTGCCTACGAGCAGTACTTC. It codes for CASSVGGTGAAYEQYF.